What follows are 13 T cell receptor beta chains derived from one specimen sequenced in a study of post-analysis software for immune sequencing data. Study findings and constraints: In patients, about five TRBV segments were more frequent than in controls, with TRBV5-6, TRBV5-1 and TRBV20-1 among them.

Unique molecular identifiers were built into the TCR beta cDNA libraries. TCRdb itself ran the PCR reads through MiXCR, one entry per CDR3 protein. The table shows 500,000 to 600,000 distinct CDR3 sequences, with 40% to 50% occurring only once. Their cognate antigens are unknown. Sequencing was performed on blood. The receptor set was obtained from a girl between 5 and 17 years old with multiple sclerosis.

CDR3 nucleotide sequence: TGTGCCAGCAGACCGGGACTAGCGGGAGGGGGCACAGATACGCAGTATTTT. Protein product: CASRPGLAGGGTDTQYF. V is TRBV6-6 and J is TRBJ2-3; 16 bases match TRBD2. The CDR3 is 17 residues long. The ends lost 6 bases at V and 1 base at J; junction bases unmatched: 4. The germline V gene has CDR1 MNHNY and CDR2 SVGAGI (reference sequence).

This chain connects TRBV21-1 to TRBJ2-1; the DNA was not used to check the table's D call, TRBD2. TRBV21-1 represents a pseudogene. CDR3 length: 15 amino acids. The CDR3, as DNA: TGTGCCAGCAGCAAAGCGGGGGAGGCCTACAATGAGCAGTTCTTC. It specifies CASSKAGEAYNEQFF.

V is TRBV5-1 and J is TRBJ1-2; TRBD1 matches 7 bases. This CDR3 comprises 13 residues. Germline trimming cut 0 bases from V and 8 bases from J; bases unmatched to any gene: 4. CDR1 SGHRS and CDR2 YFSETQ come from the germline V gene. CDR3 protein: CASSLDSRGGYTF. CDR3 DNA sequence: TGCGCCAGCAGCTTGGATTCCAGGGGGGGCTACACCTTC.

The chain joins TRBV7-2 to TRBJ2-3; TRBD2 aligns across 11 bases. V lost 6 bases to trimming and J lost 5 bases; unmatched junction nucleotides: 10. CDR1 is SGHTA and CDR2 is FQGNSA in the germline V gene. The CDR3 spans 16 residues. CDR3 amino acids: CASSVTSGSSGDTQYF. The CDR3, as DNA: TGTGCCAGCAGTGTAACTAGCGGGAGTAGTGGAGATACGCAGTATTTT.

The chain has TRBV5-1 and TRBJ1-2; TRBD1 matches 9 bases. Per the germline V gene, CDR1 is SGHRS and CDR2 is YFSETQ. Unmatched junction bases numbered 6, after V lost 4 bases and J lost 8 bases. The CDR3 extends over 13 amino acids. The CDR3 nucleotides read TGCGCCAGCAGCCCGGACAGGGGCGGCGGCTACACCTTC. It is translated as CASSPDRGGGYTF.

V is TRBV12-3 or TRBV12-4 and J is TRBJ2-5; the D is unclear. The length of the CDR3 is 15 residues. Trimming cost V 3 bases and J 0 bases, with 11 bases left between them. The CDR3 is CASSFLGSYQETQYF. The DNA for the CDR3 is TGTGCCAGCAGTTTTCTAGGATCGTACCAAGAGACCCAGTACTTC.

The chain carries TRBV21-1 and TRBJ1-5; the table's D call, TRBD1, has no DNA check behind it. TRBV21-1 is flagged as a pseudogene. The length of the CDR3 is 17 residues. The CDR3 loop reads CASSGKKGRYSNQPQHF. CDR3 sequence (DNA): TGTGCCAGCAGCGGCAAGAAGGGGCGATATAGCAATCAGCCCCAGCATTTT.

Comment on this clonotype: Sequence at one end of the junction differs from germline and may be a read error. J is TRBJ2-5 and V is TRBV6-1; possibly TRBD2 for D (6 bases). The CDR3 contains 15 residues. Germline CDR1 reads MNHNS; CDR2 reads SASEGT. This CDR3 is CANSEASMGGETQYF. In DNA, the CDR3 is TGTGCCAACAGTGAAGCGTCTATGGGGGGAGAGACCCAGTACTTC.

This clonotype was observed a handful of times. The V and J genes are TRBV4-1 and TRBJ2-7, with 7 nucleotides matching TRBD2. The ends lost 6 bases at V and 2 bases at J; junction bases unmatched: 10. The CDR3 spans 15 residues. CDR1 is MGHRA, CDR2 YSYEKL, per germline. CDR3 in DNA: TGCGCCAGCAGTCCTAGCGGCCTCGATGCCTACGAGCAGTACTTC. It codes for CASSPSGLDAYEQYF.

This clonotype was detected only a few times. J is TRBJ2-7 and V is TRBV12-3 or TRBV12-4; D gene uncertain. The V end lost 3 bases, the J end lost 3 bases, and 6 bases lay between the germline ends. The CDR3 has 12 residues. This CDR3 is CASSLVHYEQYF. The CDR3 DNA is TGTGCCAGCAGTTTGGTTCACTACGAGCAGTACTTC.

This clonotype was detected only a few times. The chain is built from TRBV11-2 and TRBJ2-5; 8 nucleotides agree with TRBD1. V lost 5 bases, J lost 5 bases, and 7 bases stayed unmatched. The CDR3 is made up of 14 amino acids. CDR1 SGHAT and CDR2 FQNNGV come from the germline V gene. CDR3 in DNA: TGTGCCAGCAGCACCCAGGGGGCTAGGGAGACCCAGTACTTC. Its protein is CASSTQGARETQYF.

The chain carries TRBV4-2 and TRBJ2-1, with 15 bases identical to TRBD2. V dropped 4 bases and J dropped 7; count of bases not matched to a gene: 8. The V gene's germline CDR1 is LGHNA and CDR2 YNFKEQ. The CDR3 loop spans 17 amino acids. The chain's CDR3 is CASSLTGTSGRLNEQFF. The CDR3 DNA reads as TGTGCCAGCAGCCTCACCGGGACTAGCGGGAGGTTAAATGAGCAGTTCTTC.

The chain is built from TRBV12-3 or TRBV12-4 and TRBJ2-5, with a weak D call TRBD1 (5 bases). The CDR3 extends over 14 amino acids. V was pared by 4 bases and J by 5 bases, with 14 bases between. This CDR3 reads CASSWSQGVETQYF. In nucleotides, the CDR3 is TGTGCCAGCAGTTGGTCGCAGGGCGTGGAGACCCAGTACTTC.